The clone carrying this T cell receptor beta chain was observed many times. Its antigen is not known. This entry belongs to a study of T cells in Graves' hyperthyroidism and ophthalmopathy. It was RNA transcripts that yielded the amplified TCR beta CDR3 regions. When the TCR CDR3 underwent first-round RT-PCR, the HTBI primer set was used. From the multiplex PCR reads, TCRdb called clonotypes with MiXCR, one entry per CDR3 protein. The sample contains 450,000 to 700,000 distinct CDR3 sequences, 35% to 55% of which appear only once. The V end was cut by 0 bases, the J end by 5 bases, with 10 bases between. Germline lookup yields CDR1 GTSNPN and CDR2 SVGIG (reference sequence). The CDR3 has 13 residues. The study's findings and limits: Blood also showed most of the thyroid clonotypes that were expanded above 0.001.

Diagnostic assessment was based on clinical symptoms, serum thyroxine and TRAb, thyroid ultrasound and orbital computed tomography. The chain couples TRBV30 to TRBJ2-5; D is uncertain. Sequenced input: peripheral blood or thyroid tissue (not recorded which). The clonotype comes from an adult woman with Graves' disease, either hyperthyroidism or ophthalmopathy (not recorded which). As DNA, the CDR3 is TGTGCCTGGAGTGTATGGGATGAGGAGACCCAGTACTTC. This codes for CAWSVWDEETQYF.